The present TCR beta chain was sequenced within a study of T cells after yellow fever vaccination. Study context: SMART-Seq v4 Ultra Low Input handled preparation of low-cell-number fractions. The study, taken as a whole, reports: Compared with primary, the secondary response was weaker and peaked at day 5, not 15.

There are many counts of this clonotype. The antigen remains undetermined. This CDR3 comprises 17 residues. The germline CDR1 and CDR2 sequences are LGHNA and YNFKEQ. V shed 0 bases and J shed 1 base, with 16 bases lying between them. TCR cDNA, made by 5'RACE template switching, carried an added universal primer site and UMIs. MiXCR, run by TCRdb on the 5' RACE reads, gives a single entry per CDR3 protein. The sample has under 600,000 distinct CDR3 sequences; just over 20% are singletons. This receptor was identified in a man between 18 and 29 years old who received the YFV17D yellow fever vaccine. The source material was PBMCs, sampled roughly 20 days after the first yellow fever vaccination. This rearrangement joins TRBV4-2 to TRBJ2-7; D is undetermined. Here the CDR3 DNA reads TGTGCCAGCAGCCAAGAATACGCACCCTCTCTTTCCTACGAGCAGTACTTC. It codes for CASSQEYAPSLSYEQYF.